This T cell receptor beta chain was identified in a study of blood T cell repertoires in COVID-19 (dated by TCRdb to the early 2020s). With regard to the full study: Samples from collaborators originated in the United States, Italy and Spain and spanned both the acute and convalescent phases of COVID-19. The prospective study material was composed of cDNA or gDNA derived from T cells, B-cell-depleted T cells, or PBMCs. The dataset comprised deeply sampled blood TCRbeta repertoires from subjects exposed to, actively infected with, or recovered from COVID-19. The repertoires were released in a freely available public database intended as a resource for research on the immune response to SARS-CoV-2. Samples were obtained from the ongoing ImmuneRACE study (first 160 participants) and from approximately 1,200 subjects provided by 6 global collaborators. A de-identified subject ID, COVID-19 status, age in years and sex were almost always included in the sample metadata. Where HLA class I and class II types were available, the types were taken from metadata supplied by the sample provider, not from assay-based typing.

On the study overall, not on this receptor specifically: The quantity of clinical and demographic metadata differed by source and by participant and was supplied without curation.

The CDR3 has 13 amino acids, counting the end cysteine and phenylalanine. The kept DNA is CDR3 alone, 39 bases in frame from the first base. According to the germline V gene (reference sequence), CDR1 reads GTSNPN and CDR2 reads SVGIG. Deletion took 0 bases off V and 3 bases off J, with a span of 8 bases between the germline ends. Only one count was recorded for this clone. Its antigen is still unknown. No much larger clone is present one base from it, and per-base qualities are unavailable. The collaborating institutions used their own protocols to collect whole blood in K2EDTA tubes. For TCRbeta analysis, collaborators shipped samples in one of three forms: frozen whole blood, isolated PBMCs, or DNA extracted from either of those sample types. TCRbeta CDR3 regions were amplified from genomic DNA using the immunoSEQ Assay, a bias-controlled multiplex PCR. In the source study's methods: Nucleated cell counts per sample were estimated from amplification of reference gene primers within the assay. To quantify the absolute abundance of each unique TCRbeta CDR3 rearrangement, sequence reads were collapsed and filtered. For each sample, productive Simpson clonality was calculated by taking the square root of Simpson's diversity index across productive rearrangements. Here the immuneACCESS table is served through TCRdb, limited to in-frame sequences with V and J called. Missing clones are a known gap in these copies; in checked studies unresolved V genes cover under half, and the rest lacks a known reason. V, J and clone size were drawn from that table, and D and trimming were deduced from the DNA. This sample lists about 120,000 clones; 85% were detected once. Of the sample, 11% is held by the ten largest clones.

What was sequenced was peripheral blood. The sequence was obtained from an elderly man with acute or convalescent COVID-19. The rearrangement joined TRBV30 to TRBJ2-5, with no reliable assignment of the D segment. The sequenced DNA: TGTGCCTGGAGTGTCAGGCAGAAAGAGACCCAGTACTTC. Translated, this gives CAWSVRQKETQYF.